Listed here is a single TCR beta chain. V lost 5 bases and J 8 bases, leaving 23 bases between the germline ends. CDR3 size: 16 residues. Germline CDR1 and CDR2: SGHTA and FQGNSA. These data originate in a study of blood T cell repertoires in COVID-19. About the research overall: Whether acute or convalescent, the COVID-19 samples came from the United States, Italy and Spain. PBMCs, B-cell-depleted T cells, or T cells provided the cDNA or gDNA that made up the material.

Original data processing: It was from reference gene primer amplification that nucleated cell counts were estimated. Some clones are missing from TCRdb's copy, which holds only in-frame ones; the method was immunoSEQ multiplex PCR. For V, J and clone size, that table is used; D and trimming come from the DNA. The repertoire consists of 140,000 or so clones, with over 65% occurring once and the leading ten covering approximately 17%. The TCR sequence derives from a man aged 50-59 years with acute or convalescent COVID-19. The specimen was peripheral blood. This chain joins TRBV7-2 and TRBJ2-3; a weak D match, TRBD1 (6 bases). CDR3 nucleotides: TGTGCCAGCAGCAGAGGCAGCCGGGACGGCAGGGGTACGCAGTATTTT. Its translation is CASSRGSRDGRGTQYF.